Below are 25 T cell receptor beta chains sequenced from a single sample in a study of OX40 agonist ivuxolimab in advanced cancers. Some clones are missing from TCRdb's copy, which holds only in-frame ones; the method was immunoSEQ multiplex PCR. The sample includes around 150,000 clones, 90% to 95% of them seen just once. This sample comprised CD4+ or CD8+ T cells sorted from blood, obtained in a trial of the OX40 agonist ivuxolimab. These receptors all come from an adult with an advanced solid tumor such as melanoma, head and neck, liver or kidney cancer.

This chain joins TRBV7-2 and TRBJ2-7; 7 bases match TRBD1. The V gene end was trimmed by 4 bases and the J gene end by 4 bases; junction bases not matched to a gene: 22. CDR3 size: 19 residues. CDR1 is SGHTA, CDR2 FQGNSA, per germline. This CDR3 reads CASSSERGRRGSGRYEQYF. As DNA, the CDR3 is TGTGCCAGCAGCTCAGAGAGGGGGCGGAGAGGGTCGGGTCGTTACGAGCAGTACTTC. Complete variable domain (other parts from reference TRBV7-2 and TRBJ2-7): GAGVSQSPSNKVTEKGKDVELRCDPISGHTALYWYRQSLGQGLEFLIYFQGNSAPDKSGLPSDRFSAERTGGSVSTLTIQRTQQEDSAVYLCASSSERGRRGSGRYEQYFGPGTRLTVT.

The chain employs TRBV6-5 and TRBJ1-4, with D possibly being TRBD1 (5 bases). V lost 0 bases to trimming and J lost 7 bases, with 9 bases between them. Germline CDR1 MNHEY, CDR2 SVGAGI. The CDR3 extends over 14 amino acids. The CDR3 reads CASSYSGVGEKLFF. The CDR3 DNA reads as TGTGCCAGCAGTTACTCAGGGGTTGGTGAAAAACTGTTTTTT.

This clone was detected only a few times. The V gene is TRBV11-2, the J gene TRBJ1-2, with D uncertain. V shed 5 bases and J shed 8 bases, with 15 bases lying between them. From germline, CDR1 is SGHAT and CDR2 FQNNGV. The CDR3 length is 13 residues. The CDR3 loop reads CASSPSGPVGYTF. In DNA, the CDR3 is TGTGCCAGCAGCCCCTCAGGACCAGTAGGCTACACCTTC.

The chain carries TRBV27 and TRBJ2-7, with D perhaps TRBD1 (6 bases). Per the germline V gene, CDR1 is MNHEY and CDR2 is SMNVEV (reference sequence). CDR3 size: 14 residues. V dropped 2 bases and J dropped 3 bases, with 11 bases sitting between them. CDR3 sequence reads: CASSLRPGVYEQYF. The CDR3 bases are TGTGCCAGCAGTTTACGGCCAGGGGTCTACGAGCAGTACTTC.

The count of this clone is one. V usage is TRBV5-4 and J usage is TRBJ1-1, with unresolved D. Germline CDR1 SGHNT, CDR2 YYREEE (reference sequence). The CDR3 length is 13 residues. Trimming took 4 bases from V and 4 from J, leaving 11 bases between them. CDR3 nucleotides: TGTGCCAGCAGCCCGGGATCGGGCACTGAAGCTTTCTTT. This codes for CASSPGSGTEAFF.

This clone was observed a single time. This sequence joins TRBV11-2 and TRBJ2-2; D uncertain. This CDR3 has 15 amino acids. CDR1 SGHAT and CDR2 FQNNGV come from the germline V gene. V shed 5 bases and J shed 0 bases, with 10 bases lying between them. The CDR3 nucleotides are TGTGCCAGCAGCCGAAGCTCAGCGAACACCGGGGAGCTGTTTTTT. Translation: CASSRSSANTGELFF.

V and J are TRBV5-4 and TRBJ2-7, with D possibly TRBD1 on 5 matching bases. The germline CDR1 and CDR2 sequences are SGHNT and YYREEE (reference sequence). This CDR3 is 13 amino acids long. Trimming stripped 1 base from V and 3 bases from J, with 8 bases between. The CDR3 DNA sequence: TGTGCCAGCAGCTTGTGGGGCCACTACGAGCAGTACTTC. Translated, it gives CASSLWGHYEQYF.

This rearrangement joins TRBV6-6 to TRBJ1-1; 7 positions agree with TRBD1. The CDR3 loop spans 14 amino acids. Unmatched junction bases numbered 8, after V lost 5 bases and J lost 5 bases. Germline V gives CDR1 MNHNY, CDR2 SVGAGI (reference sequence). Written as DNA, the CDR3 is TGTGCCAGCAGTCCCAGACAGGGTTGGACTGAAGCTTTCTTT. Protein sequence: CASSPRQGWTEAFF.

V is TRBV19 and J is TRBJ2-1; D gene ambiguous. CDR1 is LNHDA and CDR2 is SQIVND in the germline V gene (reference sequence). The V end lost 3 bases, the J end lost 0 bases, and 9 bases lay between the germline ends. CDR3 length: 15 residues. CDR3 in amino acids: CASSINWGSYNEQFF. The CDR3 region has the DNA TGTGCCAGTAGTATTAACTGGGGCTCCTACAATGAGCAGTTCTTC.

This clone was observed a single time. CDR3 in amino acids: CASSLTSSGELFF. The CDR3 coding sequence is TGCGCCAGCAGTCTTACAAGCTCCGGGGAGCTGTTTTTT. This chain uses TRBV5-1 with TRBJ2-2; D gene uncertain. Trimming shortened V by 5 bases and J by 6 bases, and 11 bases separated the two germline ends. The germline CDR1 and CDR2 sequences are SGHRS and YFSETQ. There are 13 residues in the CDR3.

The rearrangement joins TRBV6-6 to TRBJ2-3; 8 bases map to TRBD2. The CDR3 spans 15 residues. Losses at the gene ends were 4 bases for V and 2 bases for J; bases not matched to a gene: 5. From germline, CDR1 is MNHNY and CDR2 SVGAGI (reference sequence). For the CDR3, the DNA is TGTGCCAGCAGTTCACTAGCGGTAAACACAGATACGCAGTATTTT. Amino acids: CASSSLAVNTDTQYF.

The chain joins TRBV18 to TRBJ1-1; D perhaps matches TRBD1 (5 bases). Trimming stripped 1 base from V and 2 bases from J, with 8 bases between. The CDR3 covers 14 residues. Germline CDR1 is KGHSH and CDR2 is LQKENI. CDR3 nucleotides: TGTGCCAGCTCACCACGAAGGGGCAACACTGAAGCTTTCTTT. This codes for CASSPRRGNTEAFF.

This chain joins TRBV6-6 and TRBJ2-1; 8 nucleotides line up with TRBD2. V lost 6 bases to trimming and J lost 10 bases; unmatched junction nucleotides: 11. In germline, CDR1 is MNHNY, CDR2 SVGAGI (reference sequence). The CDR3 runs to 14 residues. CDR3 nucleotide sequence: TGTGCCAGCAGCCAACGGGGGGGCCTGAACGAGCAGTTCTTC. Translating it yields CASSQRGGLNEQFF.

In its sample, this clone was seen once. The V gene is TRBV7-9, the J gene TRBJ1-5, with D perhaps TRBD1 (6 bases). The CDR3 consists of 13 residues. V gave up 3 bases and J gave up 5 bases, with 8 bases separating them. The germline V gene has CDR1 SEHNR and CDR2 FQNEAQ (reference sequence). DNA for the CDR3: TGTGCCAGCAGCTTGCCAGGGGATCAGCCCCAGCATTTT. Its protein product is CASSLPGDQPQHF.

The chain recombines TRBV5-1 with TRBJ2-2, with D perhaps matching TRBD1 or TRBD2 (5 bases each). This CDR3 is 15 amino acids long. Deletions cut 0 bases from V and 1 base from J, with 7 bases between. Germline lookup yields CDR1 SGHRS and CDR2 YFSETQ. The CDR3 nucleotides are TGCGCCAGCAGCTTGGGAGGGGTGAACACCGGGGAGCTGTTTTTT. Translated: CASSLGGVNTGELFF.

V usage is TRBV19 and J usage is TRBJ2-2; D ambiguous. The CDR3 is 14 residues long. CDR1 and CDR2 from the germline V gene are LNHDA and SQIVND (reference sequence). Trimming took off 6 bases at V and 2 bases at J, with 10 bases between the two ends. CDR3 sequence: CASRAPSNTGELFF. The CDR3 coding sequence is TGTGCCAGTAGAGCCCCCTCAAACACCGGGGAGCTGTTTTTT.

The genes are TRBV15 and TRBJ1-4; D perhaps matches TRBD1 (5 bases). The CDR3 length is 16 residues. Deletions cut 5 bases from V and 8 bases from J, with 21 bases between. Germline CDR1 LNHNV, CDR2 YYDKDF (reference sequence). The chain's CDR3 is CATSGLVPGQEEKLFF. The CDR3 coding sequence is TGTGCCACCAGCGGATTGGTCCCGGGGCAGGAGGAAAAACTGTTTTTT.

V usage is TRBV9 and J usage is TRBJ2-6; 8 nucleotides match TRBD1. This CDR3 is built from 18 residues. The V gene end was trimmed by 3 bases and the J gene end by 0 bases; junction bases not matched to a gene: 8. Germline loops: CDR1 SGDLS, CDR2 YYNGEE. CDR3 DNA sequence: TGTGCCAGCAGCGCGGGGGACAGGTTTAGCTCTGGGGCCAACGTCCTGACTTTC. Protein: CASSAGDRFSSGANVLTF.

This chain joins TRBV7-2 and TRBJ1-1; 7 nucleotides align to TRBD1. The CDR3 runs to 17 residues. CDR1 is SGHTA, CDR2 FQGNSA, per germline. With 5 bases clipped from V and 1 base from J, the junction kept 13 bases outside the gene matches. This CDR3 reads CASSPRPGTVRNTEAFF. As DNA, the CDR3 is TGTGCCAGCAGCCCCCGCCCCGGGACAGTTAGGAACACTGAAGCTTTCTTT.

The rearrangement uses TRBV4-3 and TRBJ2-2, with D possibly being TRBD1 (5 bases). The CDR3 is 14 residues long. From germline, CDR1 is LGHNA and CDR2 YSLEER. V was clipped by 4 bases and J by 2 bases, with 8 bases between them. The CDR3 sequence is CASSLDSNTGELFF. The CDR3, as DNA: TGCGCCAGCAGCCTCGACAGTAACACCGGGGAGCTGTTTTTT.

The chain links TRBV27 to TRBJ2-4; possibly TRBD2 for D (5 bases). The CDR3 is 14 amino acids. V lost 2 bases, J lost 7 bases, and 12 bases lay in between. Germline-derived CDR1 and CDR2 are MNHEY and SMNVEV (reference sequence). CDR3 sequence: CASSLNRGRNIQYF. The CDR3 coding sequence is TGTGCCAGCAGTTTAAATCGGGGTAGGAACATTCAGTACTTC.

The chain links TRBV4-1 to TRBJ1-3; D is uncertain. Germline assignment: CDR1 MGHRA and CDR2 YSYEKL. The ends were cut back, 3 bases at V and 8 bases at J, with 11 bases in the middle. This CDR3 is 13 amino acids long. CDR3 nucleotide sequence: TGCGCCAGCAGCCACAGGCGGGAAGACACCATATATTTT. Its translation: CASSHRREDTIYF.

V and J are TRBV9 and TRBJ2-3; the match to TRBD2 covers 13 bases. Looked up from germline, CDR1 is SGDLS and CDR2 is YYNGEE. The J segment lost 8 bases and the V segment lost 6 bases, leaving 9 bases of the junction unmatched. CDR3 size: 15 residues. CDR3 nucleotide sequence: TGTGCCAGCACCACAGGGACTAGCGGGGTGGGTACGCAGTATTTT. It specifies CASTTGTSGVGTQYF.

The chain uses TRBV28 and TRBJ1-1; TRBD1 might be the D (5 bases). The CDR3 spans 16 residues. With 3 bases removed from V and 0 bases from J, the gap between germline ends came to 14 bases. Germline V gene sequence: CDR1 MDHEN, CDR2 SYDVKM. Here the CDR3 reads CASSFRGVIMNTEAFF. CDR3 sequence (DNA): TGTGCCAGCAGTTTCCGGGGGGTGATTATGAACACTGAAGCTTTCTTT.

The J gene is TRBJ2-7, the V gene TRBV10-3; D is possibly TRBD1 (5 bases). Trimming took off 4 bases at V and 1 base at J, with 17 bases between the two ends. This CDR3 is built from 16 residues. Germline CDR1 reads ENHRY; CDR2 reads SYGVKD. The CDR3, as DNA: TGTGCCATCAGTGTGTCCTCGACAGTGAAGTCCTACGAGCAGTACTTC. The encoded protein is CAISVSSTVKSYEQYF.